This T cell receptor beta chain is drawn from a study of blood T cell repertoires in COVID-19. Study-level background: The samples span acute and convalescent COVID-19 from the United States, Italy and Spain. T cells, B-cell-depleted T cells, or PBMCs provided the cDNA or gDNA that served as material.

The CDR3 runs 17 residues. Germline V gene data show CDR1 as SGHTA and CDR2 as FQGNSA. Trimming took 5 bases from V and 7 from J, leaving 26 bases between them. Per the original methods: Quantification of nucleated cells was approximated via reference gene primer amplification. The assay was immunoSEQ multiplex PCR, and TCRdb's table has in-frame clones only and misses some. V and J calls and clone size follow that table, whereas D and trimming were derived from the DNA. This table holds over 150,000 clones, roughly 84% found once. One Seattle source followed patients from active infection through their disease course.

The material sequenced was peripheral blood. The V gene is TRBV7-2, the J gene TRBJ1-2; D may be TRBD1 (6 bases). The TCR sequence derives from a woman in her sixties with COVID-19, enrolled during active disease. CDR3: CASSIPGALNLRFGYTF. DNA of the CDR3: TGTGCCAGCAGCATCCCAGGGGCCCTAAACCTCAGATTTGGCTACACCTTC.